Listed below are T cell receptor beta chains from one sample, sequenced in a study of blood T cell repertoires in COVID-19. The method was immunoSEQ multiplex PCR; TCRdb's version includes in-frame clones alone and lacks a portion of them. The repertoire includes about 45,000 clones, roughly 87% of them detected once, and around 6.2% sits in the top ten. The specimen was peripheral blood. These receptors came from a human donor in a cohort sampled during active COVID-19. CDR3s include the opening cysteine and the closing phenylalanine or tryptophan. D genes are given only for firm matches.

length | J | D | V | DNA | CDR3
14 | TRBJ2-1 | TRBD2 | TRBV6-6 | TGTGCCACCACCGGGACTAGCGGCTACAATGAGCAGTTCTTC | CATTGTSGYNEQFF
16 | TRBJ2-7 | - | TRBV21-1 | TGTGCCAGCAGCAACCTCCTATCCCTAGCCGGAAACGAGCAGTACTTC | CASSNLLSLAGNEQYF
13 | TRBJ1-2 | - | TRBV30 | TGTGCCTGGAGTGTAGTGACTGCCCATGGCTACACCTTC | CAWSVVTAHGYTF
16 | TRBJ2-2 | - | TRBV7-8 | TGTGCCAGCAAATCCTTTCTGGGACATTCTGGCGGGGAGCTGTTTTTT | CASKSFLGHSGGELFF
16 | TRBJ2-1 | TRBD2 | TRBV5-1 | TGCGCCAGCAGCTTGGCCGTAGCGGGGGCCTACAATGAGCAGTTCTTC | CASSLAVAGAYNEQFF
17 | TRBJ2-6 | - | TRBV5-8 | TGTGCCAGCAGCCCCCGTATAGGGGGCTCTGGGGCCAACGTCCTGACTTTC | CASSPRIGGSGANVLTF
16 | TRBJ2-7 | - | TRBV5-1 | TGCGCCAGCAGCCGGCGGGGTACGGGAGTGTTGAACGAGCAGTACTTC | CASSRRGTGVLNEQYF
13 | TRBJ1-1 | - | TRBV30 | TGTGCCTGGAATGGGCAGGCCCTCACTGAAGCTTTCTTT | CAWNGQALTEAFF
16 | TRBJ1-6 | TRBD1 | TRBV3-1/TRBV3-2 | TGTGCCAGCAGCCAAGGGGGGGGGACAGGGCATTCACCCCTCCACTTT | CASSQGGGTGHSPLHF
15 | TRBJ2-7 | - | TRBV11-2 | TGTGCCAGCAGCTTTCCTACATCGGGTCTCTACGAGCAGTACTTC | CASSFPTSGLYEQYF